This TCR beta chain is drawn from a study of blood T cell repertoires in COVID-19. On this clone: Other nucleotide sequences in the sample specify the same CDR3.

CDR1 MNHNS and CDR2 SASEGT come from the germline V gene. This CDR3 region has 12 residues. Trimming cost V 3 bases and J 8 bases, with 10 bases left between them. TCRdb's copy holds only in-frame clones and misses some; the assay was immunoSEQ multiplex PCR. The sample carries roughly 110,000 clones, roughly 80% recorded once. This receptor was identified in a man in his 70s with acute or convalescent COVID-19. The sequenced sample was peripheral blood. The chain employs TRBV6-1 and TRBJ1-2, with TRBD1 as a possible D gene (5 bases). This CDR3 reads CASSEGGVGYTF. CDR3 nucleotides: TGTGCCAGCAGTGAGGGAGGGGTCGGCTACACCTTC.